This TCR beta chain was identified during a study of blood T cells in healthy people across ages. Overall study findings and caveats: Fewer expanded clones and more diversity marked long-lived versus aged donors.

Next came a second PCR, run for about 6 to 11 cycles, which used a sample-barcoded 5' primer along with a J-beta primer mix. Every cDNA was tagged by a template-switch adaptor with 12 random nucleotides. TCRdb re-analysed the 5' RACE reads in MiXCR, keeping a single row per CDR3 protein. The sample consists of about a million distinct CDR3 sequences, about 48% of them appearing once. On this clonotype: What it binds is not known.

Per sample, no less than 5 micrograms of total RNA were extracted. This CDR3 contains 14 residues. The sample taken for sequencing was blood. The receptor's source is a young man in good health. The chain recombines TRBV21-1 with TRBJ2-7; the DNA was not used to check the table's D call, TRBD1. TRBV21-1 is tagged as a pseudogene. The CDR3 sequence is CASSNVRPLYEQYF. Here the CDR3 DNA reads TGTGCCAGCAGCAACGTCAGACCCCTGTACGAGCAGTACTTC.